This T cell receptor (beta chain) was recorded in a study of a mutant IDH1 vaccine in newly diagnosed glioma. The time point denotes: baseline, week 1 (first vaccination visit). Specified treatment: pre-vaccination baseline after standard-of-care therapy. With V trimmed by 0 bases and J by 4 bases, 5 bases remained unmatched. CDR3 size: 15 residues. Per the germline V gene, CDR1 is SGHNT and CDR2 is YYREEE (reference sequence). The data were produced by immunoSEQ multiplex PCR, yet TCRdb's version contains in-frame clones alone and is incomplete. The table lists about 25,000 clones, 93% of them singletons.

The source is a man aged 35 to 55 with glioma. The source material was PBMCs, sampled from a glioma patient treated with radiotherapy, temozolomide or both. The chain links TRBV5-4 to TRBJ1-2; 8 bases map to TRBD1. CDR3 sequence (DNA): TGTGCCAGCAGCTTGGTTGCAGGGGGCTTCTATGGCTACACCTTC. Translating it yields CASSLVAGGFYGYTF.